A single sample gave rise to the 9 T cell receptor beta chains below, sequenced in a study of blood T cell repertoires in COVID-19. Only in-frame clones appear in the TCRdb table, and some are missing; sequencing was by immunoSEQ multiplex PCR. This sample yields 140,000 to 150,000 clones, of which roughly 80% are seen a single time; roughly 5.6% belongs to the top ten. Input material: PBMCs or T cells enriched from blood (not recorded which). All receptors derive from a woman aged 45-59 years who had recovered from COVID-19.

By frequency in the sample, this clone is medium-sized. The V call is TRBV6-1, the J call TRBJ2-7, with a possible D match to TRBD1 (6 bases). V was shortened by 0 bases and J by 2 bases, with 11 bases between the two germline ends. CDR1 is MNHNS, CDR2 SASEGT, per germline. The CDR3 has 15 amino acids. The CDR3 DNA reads TGTGCCAGCAGTGAAGCGCTAGGGGGTGCCTACGAGCAGTACTTC. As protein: CASSEALGGAYEQYF.

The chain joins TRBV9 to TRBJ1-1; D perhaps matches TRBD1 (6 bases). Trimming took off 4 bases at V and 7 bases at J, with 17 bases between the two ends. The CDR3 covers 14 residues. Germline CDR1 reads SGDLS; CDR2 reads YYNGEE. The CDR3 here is CASSPTPGRGEAFF. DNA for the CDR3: TGTGCCAGCAGCCCAACCCCGGGCAGGGGTGAAGCTTTCTTT. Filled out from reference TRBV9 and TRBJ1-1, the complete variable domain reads DSGVTQTPKHLITATGQRVTLRCSPRSGDLSVYWYQQSLDQGLQFLIQYYNGEERAKGNILERFSAQQFPDLHSELNLSSLELGDSALYFCASSPTPGRGEAFFGQGTRLTVV.

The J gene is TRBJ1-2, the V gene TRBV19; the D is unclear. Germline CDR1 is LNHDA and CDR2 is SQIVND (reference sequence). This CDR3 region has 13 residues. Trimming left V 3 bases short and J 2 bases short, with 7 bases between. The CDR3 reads CASSISVNYGYTF. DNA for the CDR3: TGTGCCAGTAGTATCTCGGTGAACTATGGCTACACCTTC. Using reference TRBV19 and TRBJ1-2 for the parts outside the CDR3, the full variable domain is DGGITQSPKYLFRKEGQNVTLSCEQNLNHDAMYWYRQDPGQGLRLIYYSQIVNDFQKGDIAEGYSVSREKKESFPLTVTSAQKNPTAFYLCASSISVNYGYTFGSGTRLTVV.

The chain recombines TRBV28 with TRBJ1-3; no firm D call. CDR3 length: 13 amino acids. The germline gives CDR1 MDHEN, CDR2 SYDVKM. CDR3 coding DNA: TGTGCTACGAGGGATAACTCTGGAAACACCATATATTTT. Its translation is CATRDNSGNTIYF.

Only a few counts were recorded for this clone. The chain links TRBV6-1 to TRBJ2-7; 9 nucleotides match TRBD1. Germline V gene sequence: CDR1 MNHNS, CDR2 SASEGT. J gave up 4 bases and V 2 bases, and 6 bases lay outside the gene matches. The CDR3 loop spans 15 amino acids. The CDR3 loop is CASSERDRGGYEQYV. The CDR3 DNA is TGTGCCAGCAGTGAAAGAGACAGGGGGGGTTACGAGCAGTACGTC.

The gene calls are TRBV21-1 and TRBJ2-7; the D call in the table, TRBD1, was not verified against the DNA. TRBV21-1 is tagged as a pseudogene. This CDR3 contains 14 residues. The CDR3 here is CASSGRDRAGEQYV. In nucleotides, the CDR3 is TGTGCCAGCAGCGGCCGGGACAGGGCGGGGGAGCAGTACGTC.

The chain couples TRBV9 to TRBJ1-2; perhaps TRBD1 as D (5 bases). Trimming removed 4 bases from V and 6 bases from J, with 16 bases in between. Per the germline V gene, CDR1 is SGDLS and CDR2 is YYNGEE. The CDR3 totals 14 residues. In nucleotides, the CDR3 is TGTGCCAGCAGCAAAACGGGGGGAGCGGATGGCTACACCTTC. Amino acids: CASSKTGGADGYTF.

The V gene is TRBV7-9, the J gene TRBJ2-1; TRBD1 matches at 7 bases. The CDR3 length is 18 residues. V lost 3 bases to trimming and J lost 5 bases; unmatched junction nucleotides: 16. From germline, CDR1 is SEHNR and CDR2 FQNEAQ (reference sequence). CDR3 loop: CASSFFWGQTLSNNEQFF. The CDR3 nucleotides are TGTGCCAGCAGCTTTTTTTGGGGACAGACCCTTTCCAACAATGAGCAGTTCTTC.

The CDR3 spells CASSVLHGDNEQFF. CDR3 DNA: TGTGCCAGCAGTGTTTTACACGGGGACAATGAGCAGTTCTTC. The genes are TRBV2 and TRBJ2-1; D is possibly TRBD2 (5 bases). The V end lost 4 bases, the J end lost 5 bases, and 12 bases lay between the germline ends. This CDR3 region has 14 residues. Germline V gene sequence: CDR1 SNHLY, CDR2 FYNNEI.